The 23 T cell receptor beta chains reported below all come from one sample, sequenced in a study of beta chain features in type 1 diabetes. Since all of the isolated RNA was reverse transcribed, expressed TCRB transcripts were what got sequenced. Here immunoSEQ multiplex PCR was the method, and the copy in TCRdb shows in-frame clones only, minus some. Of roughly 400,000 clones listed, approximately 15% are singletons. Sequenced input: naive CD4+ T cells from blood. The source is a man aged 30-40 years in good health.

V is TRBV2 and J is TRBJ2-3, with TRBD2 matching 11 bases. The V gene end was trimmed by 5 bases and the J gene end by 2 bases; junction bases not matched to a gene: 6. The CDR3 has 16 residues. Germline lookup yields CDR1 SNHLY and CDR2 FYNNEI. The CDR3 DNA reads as TGTGCCAGCAGTCCTAGCGGGAGGTTACTCACAGATACGCAGTATTTT. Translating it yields CASSPSGRLLTDTQYF.

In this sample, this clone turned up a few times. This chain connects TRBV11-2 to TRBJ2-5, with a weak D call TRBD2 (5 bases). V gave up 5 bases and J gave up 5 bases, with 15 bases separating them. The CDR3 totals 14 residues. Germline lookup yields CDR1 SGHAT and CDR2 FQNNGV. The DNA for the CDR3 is TGTGCCAGCAGCCGACCGAGGGCCTTGGAGACCCAGTACTTC. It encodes CASSRPRALETQYF.

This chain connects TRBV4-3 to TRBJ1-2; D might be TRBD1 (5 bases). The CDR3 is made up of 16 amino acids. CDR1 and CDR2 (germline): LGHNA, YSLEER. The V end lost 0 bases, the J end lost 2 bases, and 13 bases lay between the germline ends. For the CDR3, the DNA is TGCGCCAGCAGCCAAGATCTGGCAGGGATGAACTATGGCTACACCTTC. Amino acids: CASSQDLAGMNYGYTF.

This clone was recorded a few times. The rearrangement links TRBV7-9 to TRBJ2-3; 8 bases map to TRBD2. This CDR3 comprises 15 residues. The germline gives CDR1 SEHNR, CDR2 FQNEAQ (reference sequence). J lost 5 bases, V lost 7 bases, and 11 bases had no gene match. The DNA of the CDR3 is TGTGCCAGCACCAAACCGGGACTAGTGGAAGATACGCAGTATTTT. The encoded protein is CASTKPGLVEDTQYF.

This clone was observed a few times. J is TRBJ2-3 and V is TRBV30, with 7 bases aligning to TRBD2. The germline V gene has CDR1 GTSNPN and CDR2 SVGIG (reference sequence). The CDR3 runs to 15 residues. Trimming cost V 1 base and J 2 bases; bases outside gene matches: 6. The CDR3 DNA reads TGTGCCTGGAGTGAACAAGCGGGGTACACAGATACGCAGTATTTT. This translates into CAWSEQAGYTDTQYF.

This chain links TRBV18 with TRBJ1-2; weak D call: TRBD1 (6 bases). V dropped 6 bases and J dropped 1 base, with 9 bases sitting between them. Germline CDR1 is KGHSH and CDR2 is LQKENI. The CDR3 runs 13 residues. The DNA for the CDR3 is TGTGCCAGCTCTCCGGACAGTAACTATGGCTACACCTTC. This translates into CASSPDSNYGYTF.

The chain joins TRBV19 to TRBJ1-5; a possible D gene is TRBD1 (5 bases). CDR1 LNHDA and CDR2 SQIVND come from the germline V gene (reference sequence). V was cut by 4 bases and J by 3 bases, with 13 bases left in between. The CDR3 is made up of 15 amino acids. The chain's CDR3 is CASSNPGRPNQPQHF. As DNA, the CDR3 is TGTGCCAGTAGTAACCCGGGACGGCCCAATCAGCCCCAGCATTTT.

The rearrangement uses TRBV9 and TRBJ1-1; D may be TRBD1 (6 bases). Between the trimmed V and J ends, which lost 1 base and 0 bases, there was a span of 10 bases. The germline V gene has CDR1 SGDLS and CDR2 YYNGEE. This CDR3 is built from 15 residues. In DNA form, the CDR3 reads TGTGCCAGCAGCGTAACTGGACAGCTGAACACTGAAGCTTTCTTT. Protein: CASSVTGQLNTEAFF.

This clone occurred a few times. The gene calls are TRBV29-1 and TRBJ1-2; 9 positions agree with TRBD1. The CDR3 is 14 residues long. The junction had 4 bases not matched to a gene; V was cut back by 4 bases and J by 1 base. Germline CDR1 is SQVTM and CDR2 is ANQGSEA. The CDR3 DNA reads TGCAGCGTTGGACCGGGACAGGGTAACTATGGCTACACCTTC. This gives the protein CSVGPGQGNYGYTF.

CDR3 nucleotides: TGTGCCATCAGTGAGTCTCGGAGACTAGCGGGAGTAACTTACGAGCAGTACGTC. Translated: CAISESRRLAGVTYEQYV. The chain recombines TRBV10-3 with TRBJ2-7, with 12 bases lining up with TRBD2. The length of the CDR3 is 18 residues. Unmatched junction bases numbered 10, after V lost 0 bases and J lost 4 bases. Germline V gives CDR1 ENHRY, CDR2 SYGVKD.

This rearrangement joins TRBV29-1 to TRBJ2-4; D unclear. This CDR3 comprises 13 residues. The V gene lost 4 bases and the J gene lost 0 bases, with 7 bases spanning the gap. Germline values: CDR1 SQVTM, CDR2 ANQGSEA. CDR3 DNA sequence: TGCAGCGTTGGAATGAGAGCCAAAAACATTCAGTACTTC. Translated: CSVGMRAKNIQYF. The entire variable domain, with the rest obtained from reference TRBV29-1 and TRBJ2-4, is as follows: SAVISQKPSRDICQRGTSLTIQCQVDSQVTMMFWYRQQPGQSLTLIATANQGSEATYESGFVIDKFPISRPNLTFSTLTVSNMSPEDSSIYLCSVGMRAKNIQYFGAGTRLSVL.

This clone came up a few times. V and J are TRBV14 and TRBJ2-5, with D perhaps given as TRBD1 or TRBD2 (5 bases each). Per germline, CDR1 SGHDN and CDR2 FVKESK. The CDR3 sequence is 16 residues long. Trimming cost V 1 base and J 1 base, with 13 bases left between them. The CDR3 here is CASSQGAAGTQETQYF. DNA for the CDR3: TGTGCCAGCAGCCAAGGGGCAGCAGGGACCCAAGAGACCCAGTACTTC.

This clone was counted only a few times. In DNA form, the CDR3 reads TGTGCCTGGAGTACCCCGGGACAGGGTGGGAACACCATATATTTT. Its translation is CAWSTPGQGGNTIYF. The rearrangement uses TRBV30 and TRBJ1-3; 9 bases map to TRBD1. The germline V gene encodes CDR1 GTSNPN and CDR2 SVGIG (reference sequence). With 2 bases clipped from V and 7 bases from J, the junction kept 9 bases outside the gene matches. The length of the CDR3 is 15 residues.

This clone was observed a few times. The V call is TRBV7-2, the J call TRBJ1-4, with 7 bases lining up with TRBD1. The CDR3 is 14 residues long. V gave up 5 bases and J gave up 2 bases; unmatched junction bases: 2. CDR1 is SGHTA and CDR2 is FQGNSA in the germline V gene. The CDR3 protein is CASSPTGTNEKLFF. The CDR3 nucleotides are TGTGCCAGCAGCCCGACAGGGACTAATGAAAAACTGTTTTTT.

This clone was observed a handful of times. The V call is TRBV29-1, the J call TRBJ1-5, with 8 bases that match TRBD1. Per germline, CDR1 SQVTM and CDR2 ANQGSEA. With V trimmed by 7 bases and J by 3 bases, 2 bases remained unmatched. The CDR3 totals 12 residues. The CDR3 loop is CSAGGNNQPQHF. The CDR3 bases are TGCAGCGCAGGGGGCAACAATCAGCCCCAGCATTTT.

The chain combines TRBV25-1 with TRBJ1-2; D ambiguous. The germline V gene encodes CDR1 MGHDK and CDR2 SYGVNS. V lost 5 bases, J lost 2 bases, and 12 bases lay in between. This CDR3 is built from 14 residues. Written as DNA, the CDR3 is TGTGCCAGCAGTTGGGGAACTTTAAACTATGGCTACACCTTC. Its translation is CASSWGTLNYGYTF.

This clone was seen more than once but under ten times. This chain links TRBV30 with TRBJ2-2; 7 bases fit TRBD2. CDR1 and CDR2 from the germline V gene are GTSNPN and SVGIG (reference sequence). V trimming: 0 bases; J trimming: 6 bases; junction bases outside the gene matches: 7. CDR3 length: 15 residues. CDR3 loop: CAWSVHGGRSGELFF. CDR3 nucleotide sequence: TGTGCCTGGAGTGTACATGGCGGGAGATCCGGGGAGCTGTTTTTT. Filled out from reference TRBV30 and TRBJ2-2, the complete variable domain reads SQTIHQWPATLVQPVGSPLSLECTVEGTSNPNLYWYRQAAGRGLQLLFYSVGIGQISSEVPQNLSASRPQDRQFILSSKKLLLSDSGFYLCAWSVHGGRSGELFFGEGSRLTVL.

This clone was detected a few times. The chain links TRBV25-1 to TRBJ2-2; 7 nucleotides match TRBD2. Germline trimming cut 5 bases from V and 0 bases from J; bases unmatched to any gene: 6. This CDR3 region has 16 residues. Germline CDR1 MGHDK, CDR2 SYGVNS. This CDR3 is CASSKLSGTNTGELFF. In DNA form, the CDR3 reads TGTGCCAGCAGTAAACTCAGCGGGACGAACACCGGGGAGCTGTTTTTT.

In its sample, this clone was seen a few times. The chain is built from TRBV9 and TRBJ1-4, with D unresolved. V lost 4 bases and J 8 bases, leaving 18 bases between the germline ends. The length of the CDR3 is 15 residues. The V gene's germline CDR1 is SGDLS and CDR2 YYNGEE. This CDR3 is CASSPTAWEREKLFF. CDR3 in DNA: TGTGCCAGCAGCCCTACGGCCTGGGAGAGGGAAAAACTGTTTTTT. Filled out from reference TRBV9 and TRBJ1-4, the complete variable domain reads DSGVTQTPKHLITATGQRVTLRCSPRSGDLSVYWYQQSLDQGLQFLIQYYNGEERAKGNILERFSAQQFPDLHSELNLSSLELGDSALYFCASSPTAWEREKLFFGSGTQLSVL.

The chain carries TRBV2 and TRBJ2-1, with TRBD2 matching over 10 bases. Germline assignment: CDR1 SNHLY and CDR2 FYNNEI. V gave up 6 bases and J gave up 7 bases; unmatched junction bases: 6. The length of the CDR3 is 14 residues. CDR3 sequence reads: CASRRTSGGNEQFF. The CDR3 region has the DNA TGTGCCAGCAGACGGACTAGCGGAGGGAATGAGCAGTTCTTC.

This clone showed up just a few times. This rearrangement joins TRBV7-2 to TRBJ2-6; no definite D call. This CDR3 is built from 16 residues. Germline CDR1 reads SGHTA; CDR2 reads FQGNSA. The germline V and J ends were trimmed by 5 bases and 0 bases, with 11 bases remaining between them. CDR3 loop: CASSKWLSSGANVLTF. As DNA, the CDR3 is TGTGCCAGCAGCAAGTGGCTGAGCTCTGGGGCCAACGTCCTGACTTTC.

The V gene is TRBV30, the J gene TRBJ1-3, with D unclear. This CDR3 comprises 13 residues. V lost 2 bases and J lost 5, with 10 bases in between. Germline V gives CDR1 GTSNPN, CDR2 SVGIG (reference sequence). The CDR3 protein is CAWSHGGRNTIYF. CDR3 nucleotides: TGTGCCTGGAGTCATGGAGGTCGAAACACCATATATTTT. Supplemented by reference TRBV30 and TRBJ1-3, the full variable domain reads SQTIHQWPATLVQPVGSPLSLECTVEGTSNPNLYWYRQAAGRGLQLLFYSVGIGQISSEVPQNLSASRPQDRQFILSSKKLLLSDSGFYLCAWSHGGRNTIYFGEGSWLTVV.

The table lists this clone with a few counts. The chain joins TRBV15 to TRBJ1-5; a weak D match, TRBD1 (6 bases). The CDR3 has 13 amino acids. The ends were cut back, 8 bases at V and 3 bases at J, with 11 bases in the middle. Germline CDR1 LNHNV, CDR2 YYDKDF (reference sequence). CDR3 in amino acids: CATGGGLNQPQHF. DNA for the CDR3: TGTGCCACCGGAGGGGGACTCAATCAGCCCCAGCATTTT.